The 27 T cell receptor beta chains given below trace back to one sample, sequenced in a study of metastatic and nonmetastatic thyroid tumors. TCRdb ran MiXCR on the PCR reads. The sample lists 9,000 to 15,000 clones; 25% to 40% were seen once. None of the patients had undergone any treatment ahead of thyroid surgery. The sequenced sample was tumor tissue. Receptor source: a female donor with papillary thyroid cancer or a benign thyroid nodule (not recorded which). Some clones in this sample may be carry-over from other donors' samples.

The chain employs TRBV12-3 or TRBV12-4 and TRBJ2-5; 7 bases fit TRBD2. J lost 0 bases, V lost 0 bases, and 7 bases had no gene match. The CDR3 loop spans 17 amino acids. The CDR3 region has the DNA TGTGCCAGCAGTTTAGCGGGGTTAGCGGGTGACCAAGAGACCCAGTACTTC. This sequence encodes CASSLAGLAGDQETQYF.

This clone was observed at least ten times. The V gene is TRBV27, the J gene TRBJ2-1; D remains ambiguous. The CDR3 spans 17 residues. Trimming removed 5 bases at V and 3 bases at J, with 20 bases between. CDR1 and CDR2 from the germline V gene are MNHEY and SMNVEV (reference sequence). The CDR3 reads CASSPPIDFINYNEQFF. In nucleotides, the CDR3 is TGTGCCAGCAGTCCCCCTATCGATTTCATAAACTACAATGAGCAGTTCTTC.

The chain employs TRBV18 and TRBJ1-4; no clear D gene. Germline assignment: CDR1 KGHSH and CDR2 LQKENI. The CDR3 loop spans 12 amino acids. V was cut by 6 bases and J by 5 bases, with 7 bases left in between. The CDR3 here is CASSRENEKLFF. The CDR3 nucleotides are TGTGCCAGCTCTAGAGAAAATGAAAAACTGTTTTTT. Looking up the rest from reference TRBV18 and TRBJ1-4 gives the full variable domain: NAGVMQNPRHLVRRRGQEARLRCSPMKGHSHVYWYRQLPEEGLKFMVYLQKENIIDESGMPKERFSAEFPKEGPSILRIQQVVRGDSAAYFCASSRENEKLFFGSGTQLSVL.

This clone occurred a few times. The V call is TRBV6-1, the J call TRBJ1-2; maybe TRBD1 (5 bases). The CDR3 totals 14 residues. Germline lookup yields CDR1 MNHNS and CDR2 SASEGT. V gave up 3 bases and J gave up 8 bases, with 16 bases separating them. For the CDR3, the DNA is TGTGCCAGCAGTGAGAAGACAGTACTCGGCGGCTACACCTTC. Residues: CASSEKTVLGGYTF.

By frequency in the sample, this clone is medium-sized. The V gene is TRBV19, the J gene TRBJ2-5; D gene uncertain. Deletions cut 5 bases from V and 2 bases from J, with 12 bases between. Germline V gene data show CDR1 as LNHDA and CDR2 as SQIVND (reference sequence). CDR3 length equals 14 residues. DNA of the CDR3: TGTGCCAGTAGTCCTCAGAGGTGGCAAGAGACCCAGTACTTC. Translated: CASSPQRWQETQYF.

This clone has a handful of counts. This may be a read error: a much more frequent sequence differs by one nucleotide. Within the sample, other DNA sequences also encode this same CDR3. The V and J genes are TRBV20-1 and TRBJ1-2; D perhaps matches TRBD1 (6 bases). V lost 6 bases and J lost 5, with 28 bases in between. This CDR3 spans 17 amino acids. From germline, CDR1 is DFQATT and CDR2 SNEGSKA (reference sequence). The CDR3 spells CSAEGGGGGRGLYGYTF. In DNA, the CDR3 is TGCAGTGCCGAAGGGGGGGGCGGTGGAAGGGGTCTGTATGGCTACACCTTC.

This clone was counted at least ten times. A much larger clone differs by one base, so this may be a read error. The chain combines TRBV6-2 or TRBV6-3 with TRBJ2-4; 10 bases are shared with TRBD1. The J segment lost 8 bases and the V segment lost 6 bases, leaving 4 bases of the junction unmatched. CDR3 length: 13 residues. The germline CDR1 and CDR2 sequences are MNHEY and SVGEGT. The CDR3 region is CASSAGTGDIQYF. The CDR3 DNA reads as TGTGCCAGCAGCGCCGGGACAGGGGACATTCAGTACTTC.

This clone has a handful of counts. This chain connects TRBV6-1 to TRBJ1-2, with D possibly being TRBD1 (6 bases). CDR3 length equals 14 residues. Trimming took 6 bases from V and 7 from J, leaving 18 bases between them. Germline-derived CDR1 and CDR2 are MNHNS and SASEGT. This CDR3 reads CASRGAQAWRGYTF. CDR3 bases: TGTGCCAGCAGGGGGGCCCAGGCCTGGCGTGGCTACACCTTC.

By frequency in the sample, this clone is medium-sized. This rearrangement joins TRBV5-1 to TRBJ1-1; 9 nucleotides line up with TRBD1. Germline loops: CDR1 SGHRS, CDR2 YFSETQ. Losses at the gene ends were 4 bases for V and 10 bases for J; bases not matched to a gene: 8. This CDR3 has 13 residues. The CDR3 DNA is TGCGCCAGCAGCCGGGACAGGGCCCGGGGAGCTTTCTTT. Its protein product is CASSRDRARGAFF. The variable domain in full, completed from reference TRBV5-1 and TRBJ1-1, reads KAGVTQTPRYLIKTRGQQVTLSCSPISGHRSVSWYQQTPGQGLQFLFEYFSETQRNKGNFPGRFSGRQFSNSRSEMNVSTLELGDSALYLCASSRDRARGAFFGQGTRLTVV.

This clone is medium-sized. The same CDR3 arises from other DNA sequences in this sample as well. This chain connects TRBV20-1 to TRBJ2-7, with 10 bases fitting TRBD2. Per germline, CDR1 DFQATT and CDR2 SNEGSKA (reference sequence). This CDR3 is 16 amino acids long. This chain's CDR3 is CSALAGGSGGGDEQYF. The DNA of the CDR3 is TGCAGCGCTTTAGCGGGGGGCTCGGGTGGAGGGGACGAGCAGTACTTC.

This clone occurred a few times. DNA for the CDR3: TGCAGCGTTGGGATCAGGGTGGGGGGGACCCAGTACTTC. It codes for CSVGIRVGGTQYF. This chain uses TRBV29-1 with TRBJ2-5; tentatively, D is TRBD2 (6 bases). From germline, CDR1 is SQVTM and CDR2 ANQGSEA. Between the trimmed V and J ends, which lost 4 bases and 7 bases, there was a span of 16 bases. The CDR3 contains 13 residues.

The gene calls are TRBV5-1 and TRBJ1-4; the D gene is possibly TRBD1 (5 bases). Trimming removed 1 base at V and 8 bases at J, with 18 bases between. Germline CDR1 reads SGHRS; CDR2 reads YFSETQ. CDR3 length: 16 amino acids. The CDR3 loop is CASSLRDVGEGEKLFF. The CDR3, as DNA: TGCGCCAGCAGCTTGAGGGATGTGGGGGAAGGAGAAAAACTGTTTTTT.

The chain joins TRBV20-1 to TRBJ2-7; the D gene is possibly TRBD2 (6 bases). The V gene's germline CDR1 is DFQATT and CDR2 SNEGSKA (reference sequence). The CDR3 has 16 amino acids. The CDR3 reads CSALAAGSDGVDEQYF. As DNA, the CDR3 is TGCAGCGCTTTAGCGGCGGGCTCGGATGGAGTGGACGAGCAGTACTTC.

The chain recombines TRBV20-1 with TRBJ2-3; 11 bases are a match to TRBD2. This CDR3 comprises 14 residues. Germline CDR1 is DFQATT and CDR2 is SNEGSKA (reference sequence). V shed 5 bases, J shed 4 bases, and the junction held 5 bases outside the gene matches. The DNA of the CDR3 is TGCAGTGCTTATACTAGCGGGAGACCAGATACGCAGTATTTT. Its translation is CSAYTSGRPDTQYF.

The rearrangement links TRBV6-1 to TRBJ2-7; TRBD2 agrees at 13 bases. V was pared by 6 bases and J by 4 bases, with 9 bases of the junction left unmatched. Germline assignment: CDR1 MNHNS and CDR2 SASEGT. The CDR3 totals 16 residues. Here the CDR3 reads CASRSGLAGAVYEQYF. The CDR3 DNA is TGTGCCAGCAGATCAGGACTAGCGGGAGCTGTATACGAGCAGTACTTC.

The chain joins TRBV27 to TRBJ1-1, with D unresolved. The CDR3 has 11 residues. CDR1 is MNHEY, CDR2 SMNVEV, per germline (reference sequence). With 7 bases removed from V and 1 base from J, the gap between germline ends came to 4 bases. The CDR3 sequence: CASKANTEAFF. Written as DNA, the CDR3 is TGTGCCAGCAAGGCGAACACTGAAGCTTTCTTT.

Remarks on this clone: This could be a read error, since a much larger clone is one nucleotide away. Different DNA sequences within this sample yield the same CDR3. The chain employs TRBV7-2 and TRBJ2-5, with D perhaps TRBD1 or TRBD2 (5 bases each). Germline V gives CDR1 SGHTA, CDR2 FQGNSA. V lost 8 bases to trimming and J lost 3 bases, with 19 bases between them. This CDR3 spans 15 amino acids. CDR3 amino acids: CASGSGGGGKETQYF. In DNA form, the CDR3 reads TGTGCCAGCGGATCTGGGGGTGGAGGAAAAGAGACCCAGTACTTC.

This clone was recorded at least ten times. The germline gene is not matched at one end of the junction; a read error may be the cause. The chain carries TRBV20-1 and TRBJ1-6, with TRBD1 identical over 9 bases. From germline, CDR1 is DFQATT and CDR2 SNEGSKA (reference sequence). This CDR3 region has 12 residues. CDR3 sequence: CSVGQGGSLLHF. The CDR3 DNA reads TGCAGTGTGGGACAGGGTGGCTCACTCCTCCACTTT.

The CDR3 loop reads CASGGSSSYNEQFF. CDR3 DNA: TGTGCCAGCGGGGGGAGTTCCTCCTACAATGAGCAGTTCTTC. This rearrangement joins TRBV9 to TRBJ2-1, with a weak D call TRBD2 (6 bases). The CDR3 covers 14 residues. V gave up 7 bases and J gave up 0 bases, with 11 bases separating them. Germline CDR1 and CDR2: SGDLS and YYNGEE.

This clone has a handful of counts. One end of the junction varies from germline; a read error may be responsible. The chain combines TRBV14 with TRBJ2-7; D is undetermined. Germline CDR1 reads SGHDN; CDR2 reads FVKESK. The CDR3 is 12 residues long. The CDR3 region is CASIQGGYEQYF. For the CDR3, the DNA is TGTGCCAGCATCCAAGGCGGCTACGAGCAGTACTTC.

This clone qualifies as medium-sized. The chain uses TRBV2 and TRBJ2-1; possible D gene TRBD1, 5 bases. The V and J ends lost 6 bases and 3 bases respectively, with 9 bases between them. The CDR3 has 13 amino acids. Germline V gene data show CDR1 as SNHLY and CDR2 as FYNNEI. CDR3 in DNA: TGTGCCAGCAGAGGCAGGGACTACAATGAGCAGTTCTTC. As protein: CASRGRDYNEQFF.

Judged by abundance, this clone is medium-sized. The chain uses TRBV4-2 and TRBJ2-3; maybe TRBD2 (6 bases). This CDR3 spans 16 amino acids. Deletions cut 0 bases from V and 2 bases from J, with 12 bases between. Per germline, CDR1 LGHNA and CDR2 YNFKEQ. In nucleotides, the CDR3 is TGTGCCAGCAGCCAAGATAGGGCGGGACCCACAGATACGCAGTATTTT. It specifies CASSQDRAGPTDTQYF.

This clone was seen a few times. The chain is built from TRBV11-3 and TRBJ1-4, with unresolved D. The CDR3 consists of 16 residues. The V end lost 5 bases, the J end lost 0 bases, and 13 bases lay between the germline ends. CDR1 SGHNT and CDR2 YENEEA come from the germline V gene. CDR3 sequence (DNA): TGTGCCAGCAGCCACGGGATATCTGCAACTAATGAAAAACTGTTTTTT. This codes for CASSHGISATNEKLFF.

This clone was counted between two and nine times. J is TRBJ2-7 and V is TRBV28; the D is unclear. The CDR3 is 16 residues long. Trimming pared 3 bases from V and 2 bases from J, leaving 17 bases between. The germline V gene has CDR1 MDHEN and CDR2 SYDVKM. This CDR3 reads CASSFILDGLAYEQYF. DNA for the CDR3: TGTGCCAGCAGTTTTATCCTCGACGGGTTAGCCTACGAGCAGTACTTC.

This clone came up a few times. The V and J genes are TRBV10-3 and TRBJ2-7; a possible D gene is TRBD2 (6 bases). CDR3 size: 15 residues. In germline, CDR1 is ENHRY, CDR2 SYGVKD. With 4 bases removed from V and 4 bases from J, the gap between germline ends came to 17 bases. The CDR3 DNA reads as TGTGCCATCAGTGGCGGGACTCGCGACGCATACGAGCAGTACTTC. Amino acids: CAISGGTRDAYEQYF.

This rearrangement joins TRBV7-2 to TRBJ2-3; D is uncertain. The V gene's germline CDR1 is SGHTA and CDR2 FQGNSA. This CDR3 contains 15 residues. With 1 base removed from V and 1 base from J, the gap between germline ends came to 9 bases. DNA for the CDR3: TGTGCCAGCAGCTTAGGCGCTACCGGCACAGATACGCAGTATTTT. As protein: CASSLGATGTDTQYF.

The chain recombines TRBV18 with TRBJ2-7; D uncertain. Germline V gene lookup returns CDR1 KGHSH and CDR2 LQKENI. This CDR3 comprises 13 residues. V lost 1 base to trimming and J lost 5 bases, with 9 bases between them. In nucleotides, the CDR3 is TGTGCCAGCTCACCACAGGGTCCGAACGAGCAGTACTTC. This sequence encodes CASSPQGPNEQYF.